Listed here is a single T cell receptor (beta chain). Amplification yielded TCR beta CDR3 regions, with RNA transcripts as the source. First-round RT-PCR with HTBI primers amplified the TCR CDR3 region. TCRdb passed the multiplex PCR reads through MiXCR, listing each CDR3 protein once. The table lists about 360,000 distinct CDR3 sequences, approximately 25% of them singletons. This CDR3 has 12 amino acids. V was shortened by 2 bases and J by 9 bases, with 5 bases between the two germline ends. Germline lookup yields CDR1 MNHEY and CDR2 SMNVEV (reference sequence). Patients aged 18 to 65 had newly diagnosed hyperthyroidism that had lasted under 2 months. This entry is derived from a study of T cells in Graves' hyperthyroidism and ophthalmopathy.

The sample comprised blood. The clonotype was recovered from a man aged 45-65 years with Graves' hyperthyroidism. The chain couples TRBV27 to TRBJ1-6; the D gene is possibly TRBD1 (5 bases). DNA of the CDR3: TGTGCCAGCAGTTTACAGGGTTCACCCCTCCACTTT. It translates to CASSLQGSPLHF.